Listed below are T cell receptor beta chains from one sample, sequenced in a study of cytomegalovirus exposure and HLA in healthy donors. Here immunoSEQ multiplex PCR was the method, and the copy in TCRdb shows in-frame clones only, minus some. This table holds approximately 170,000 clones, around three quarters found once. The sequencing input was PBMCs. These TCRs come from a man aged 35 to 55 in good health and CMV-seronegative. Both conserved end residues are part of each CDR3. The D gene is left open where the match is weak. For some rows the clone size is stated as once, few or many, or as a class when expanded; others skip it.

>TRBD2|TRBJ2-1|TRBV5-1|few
TGCGCCAGCAGCTCCTCTAGCGGGCCCCGTGAGCAGTTCTTC
CASSSSSGPREQFF
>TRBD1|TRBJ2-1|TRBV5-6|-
TGTGCCAGCAGCGGGACAGGGGCGTCCTACAATGAGCAGTTCTTC
CASSGTGASYNEQFF
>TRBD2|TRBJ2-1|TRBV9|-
TGTGCCAGCAGCCCCAGGACTAGCGGGAAGGTAGGGGAGCAGTTCTTC
CASSPRTSGKVGEQFF
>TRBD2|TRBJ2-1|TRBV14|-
TGTGCCAGCCGGGGACTAGCTTCGCCCGAGCAGTTCTTC
CASRGLASPEQFF
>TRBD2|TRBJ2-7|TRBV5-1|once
TGCGCCAGCAGCCGAAAGGGGCGGGAGGGCCCGGTGGAGCAGTACTTC
CASSRKGREGPVEQYF
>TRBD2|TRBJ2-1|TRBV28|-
TGTGCCAGCAGTTTACCAGCGGGAGTCCGGGAGCAGTTCTTC
CASSLPAGVREQFF
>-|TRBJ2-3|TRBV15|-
TGTGCCACCAGCAGACCCAGGGATACGCAGTATTTT
CATSRPRDTQYF
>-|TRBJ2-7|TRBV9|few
TGTGCCAGCAGCGCAACCTTACTAGGCTCCTACGAGCAGTACTTC
CASSATLLGSYEQYF
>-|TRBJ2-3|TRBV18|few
TGTGCCAGCTCACTCCTGGGGACATCGCCCGCCACACTTGGAAGCACAGATACGCAGTATTTT
CASSLLGTSPATLGSTDTQYF
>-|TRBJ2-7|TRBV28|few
TGTGCCAGCAGTCCCGCCGGGGACTCCTACGAGCAGTACTTC
CASSPAGDSYEQYF
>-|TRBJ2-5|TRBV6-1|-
TGTGCCAGCAGTGATTACCCTTCGAGGGATTACGAGACCCAGTACTTC
CASSDYPSRDYETQYF
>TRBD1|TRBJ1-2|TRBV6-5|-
TGTGCCAGCAGTCAGACAGGGAACTATGGCTACACCTTC
CASSQTGNYGYTF
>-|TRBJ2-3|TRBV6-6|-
TGTGCCAGCGCTCCCCGGGACTTCAGCACAGATACGCAGTATTTT
CASAPRDFSTDTQYF
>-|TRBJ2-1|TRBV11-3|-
TGTGCCAGCAGCTTAGATAACAATGAGCAGTTCTTC
CASSLDNNEQFF
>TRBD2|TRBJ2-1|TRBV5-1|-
TGCGCCAGCAGCGCCGCACTAGCGGGAGGAGGGGAGCAGTTCTTC
CASSAALAGGGEQFF
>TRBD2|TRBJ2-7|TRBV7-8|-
TGTGCCAGCAGCTTAGTGGGACTAGGTCCTAGCGAGCAGTACTTC
CASSLVGLGPSEQYF
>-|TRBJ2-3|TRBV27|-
TGTGCCAGCCTAAGCACAGATACGCAGTATTTT
CASLSTDTQYF
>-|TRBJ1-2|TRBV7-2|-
TGTGCCAGCAGCTCGGGTTCATGGACAAAACCCTATGGCTACACCTTC
CASSSGSWTKPYGYTF
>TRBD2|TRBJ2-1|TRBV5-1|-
TGCGCCAGCAGCTCTTTCGGACTAGCGGGAGCCTATGAGCAGTTCTTC
CASSSFGLAGAYEQFF
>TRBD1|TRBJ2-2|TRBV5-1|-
TGCGCCAGCAGCTTTGACAGGGGGAACACCGGGGAGCTGTTTTTT
CASSFDRGNTGELFF
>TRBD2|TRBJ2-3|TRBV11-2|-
TGTGCCAGCAGCTTGGAGCGGGGCAATACGCAGTATTTT
CASSLERGNTQYF
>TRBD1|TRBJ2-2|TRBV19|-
TGTGCCAGTAGTATAGACCACGGACAGGTTTACGCGAACACCGGGGAGCTGTTTTTT
CASSIDHGQVYANTGELFF
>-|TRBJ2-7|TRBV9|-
TGTGCCAGCAGCGTAGATGCAGGGGCGGGCTACGAGCAGTACTTC
CASSVDAGAGYEQYF
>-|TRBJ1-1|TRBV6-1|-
TGTGCCAGCAGTTTTGGGGGGATGAACACTGAAGCTTTCTTT
CASSFGGMNTEAFF
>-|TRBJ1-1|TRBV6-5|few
TGTGCCAGCAGTTACTCGGGGGGGAACACTGAAGCTTTCTTT
CASSYSGGNTEAFF
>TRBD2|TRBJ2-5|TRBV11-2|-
TGTGCCAGCTCCCGCCAGCGGGATACAGGGACCCAGTACTTC
CASSRQRDTGTQYF
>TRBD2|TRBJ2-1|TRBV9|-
TGTGCCAGCAGCGTAGAAACGGGAGGGCCCTACAATGAGCAGTTCTTC
CASSVETGGPYNEQFF
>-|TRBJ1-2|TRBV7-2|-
TGTGCCAGCAGCTTAATTTTTTTAGGGGGGGCAGCTAACTATGGCTACACCTTC
CASSLIFLGGAANYGYTF
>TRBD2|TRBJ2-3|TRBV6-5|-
TGTGCCAGCACCCGGGGCGGCGGGAGCGCAGATACGCAGTATTTT
CASTRGGGSADTQYF